The 8 T cell receptor beta chains listed next were all sequenced from one sample in a study of CD8+ T cells in alopecia areata. Reverse transcription of extracted RNA yielded cDNA, which provided the sequencing template. Produced via immunoSEQ multiplex PCR; TCRdb's table is partial and in-frame only. The sample gives 140,000 or so clones, about 51% of which show up once; roughly 0.92% is in the top ten. The input for sequencing was CD4+ T cells sorted from blood, taken at week 0. Receptors were obtained from a human donor with alopecia areata.

The CDR3 DNA is TGTGCCAGCAGCCCAGGGACTCGGACGGATCAAGAGACCCAGTACTTC. Amino acids: CASSPGTRTDQETQYF. The rearrangement uses TRBV11-2 and TRBJ2-5; tentatively, D is TRBD2 (6 bases). The CDR3 is made up of 16 amino acids. The germline V gene encodes CDR1 SGHAT and CDR2 FQNNGV. Trimming took 5 bases from V and 2 from J, leaving 18 bases between them.

The chain has TRBV25-1 and TRBJ2-5; weak D call: TRBD2 (6 bases). From germline, CDR1 is MGHDK and CDR2 SYGVNS. CDR3 length equals 14 residues. The V gene lost 3 bases and the J gene lost 7 bases, with 15 bases spanning the gap. Written as DNA, the CDR3 is TGTGCCAGCAGTGAGGGGGGACCATCGCGGACCCAGTACTTC. The encoded protein is CASSEGGPSRTQYF.

V is TRBV5-1 and J is TRBJ2-5; D is perhaps TRBD2 (5 bases). Trimming cost V 2 bases and J 2 bases, with 10 bases left between them. The CDR3 covers 14 residues. Germline-derived CDR1 and CDR2 are SGHRS and YFSETQ. The CDR3 reads CASSFGGFQETQYF. The CDR3 region has the DNA TGCGCCAGCAGCTTTGGAGGATTTCAAGAGACCCAGTACTTC.

The chain uses TRBV29-1 and TRBJ2-7; D is unclear. The CDR3 is made up of 14 amino acids. V gave up 4 bases and J gave up 5 bases, with 18 bases separating them. Germline CDR1 SQVTM, CDR2 ANQGSEA. This CDR3 reads CSVAPQRALDEQYF. DNA of the CDR3: TGCAGCGTTGCCCCCCAACGGGCTCTCGACGAGCAGTACTTC.

The chain couples TRBV18 to TRBJ2-2, with D hard to call. The CDR3 runs 14 residues. Deletions cut 1 base from V and 4 bases from J, with 7 bases between. CDR1 is KGHSH, CDR2 LQKENI, per germline. The CDR3 loop is CASSPLTTTGELFF. Written as DNA, the CDR3 is TGTGCCAGCTCACCACTGACGACCACCGGGGAGCTGTTTTTT. The full variable domain, rest sourced from reference TRBV18 and TRBJ2-2, is NAGVMQNPRHLVRRRGQEARLRCSPMKGHSHVYWYRQLPEEGLKFMVYLQKENIIDESGMPKERFSAEFPKEGPSILRIQQVVRGDSAAYFCASSPLTTTGELFFGEGSRLTVL.

V usage is TRBV29-1 and J usage is TRBJ2-7; D possibly corresponds to TRBD1 (5 bases). V was trimmed by 2 bases and J by 2 bases, leaving 7 bases between them. Germline V CDR1 and CDR2: SQVTM, ANQGSEA. The CDR3 loop spans 12 amino acids. The CDR3 DNA follows: TGCAGCGTTGAATCCAGGGCCTACGAGCAGTACTTC. It is translated as CSVESRAYEQYF.

Only a few counts were recorded for this clone. The chain combines TRBV29-1 with TRBJ1-1; no firm D call. The germline V gene encodes CDR1 SQVTM and CDR2 ANQGSEA. Trimming pared 1 base from V and 9 bases from J, leaving 15 bases between. There are 13 residues in the CDR3. The CDR3 DNA is TGCAGCGTTGAAGTGCAACAGTGGGGTCAAGCTTTCTTT. Translation: CSVEVQQWGQAFF.

This clone was detected only once. This sequence joins TRBV5-1 and TRBJ2-2, with D unclear. The CDR3 covers 11 residues. Germline V gives CDR1 SGHRS, CDR2 YFSETQ. Trimming removed 5 bases from V and 9 bases from J, with 8 bases in between. This CDR3 is CASSLDRELFF. DNA of the CDR3: TGCGCCAGCAGTTTAGACAGGGAGCTGTTTTTT. Variable domain in full (rest from reference TRBV5-1 and TRBJ2-2): KAGVTQTPRYLIKTRGQQVTLSCSPISGHRSVSWYQQTPGQGLQFLFEYFSETQRNKGNFPGRFSGRQFSNSRSEMNVSTLELGDSALYLCASSLDRELFFGEGSRLTVL.